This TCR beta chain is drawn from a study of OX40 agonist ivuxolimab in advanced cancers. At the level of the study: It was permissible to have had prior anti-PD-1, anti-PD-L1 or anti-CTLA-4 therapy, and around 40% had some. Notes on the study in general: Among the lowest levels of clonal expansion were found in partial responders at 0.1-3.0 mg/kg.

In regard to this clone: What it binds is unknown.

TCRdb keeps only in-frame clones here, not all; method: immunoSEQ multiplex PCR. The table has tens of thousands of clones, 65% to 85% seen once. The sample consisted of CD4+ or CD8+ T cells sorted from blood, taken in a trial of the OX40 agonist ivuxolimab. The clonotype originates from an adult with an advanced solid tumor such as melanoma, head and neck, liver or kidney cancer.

Here the CDR3 reads CSVEALADYEQYF. CDR3 in DNA: TGCAGCGTTGAGGCGCTAGCAGACTACGAGCAGTACTTC. The V gene is TRBV29-1, the J gene TRBJ2-7; D is possibly TRBD2 (5 bases). The CDR3 runs 13 residues. V was trimmed by 3 bases and J by 3 bases, leaving 12 bases between them. Germline V gene sequence: CDR1 SQVTM, CDR2 ANQGSEA.